This T cell receptor beta chain was sequenced for a study of T cell repertoires in cytomegalovirus infection. Study details: Recently identified HLA-C-restricted CMV epitopes and well-studied HLA-B-restricted CMV epitopes were used by the study. Findings and caveats of the study: HLA-C-restricted CMV clonotypes gave the most frequent clonotype in two of eight donors.

A single record per CDR3 protein comes from TCRdb applying MiXCR to the reads. The profile shows hundreds of thousands of distinct CDR3 sequences, less than 35% of them singletons. Turning to this clonotype: Its antigen remains unknown. A much larger clone sits a single nucleotide away, making a read error possible.

Germline CDR1 reads SGHVS; CDR2 reads FNYEAQ. This CDR3 spans 12 amino acids. The clonotype originates from a human donor in good health (CMV status not recorded). Some clones in this sample may be carry-over from other donors' samples. The J gene is TRBJ2-3, the V gene TRBV7-6, with D unclear. Here the sequenced sample was cultured CD8+ T cells from PBMCs, taken from culture after CMV antigen stimulation. CDR3 coding DNA: TGTGCCAGCAGCTTAGGGGAAGATAAGCAGTATTTT. Its protein product is CASSLGEDKQYF.